This is a list of T cell receptor beta chains from one sample in a study of blood T cell repertoires in COVID-19. Assay: immunoSEQ multiplex PCR; the TCRdb copy retains only in-frame clones and omits some. The table has 100,000 to 150,000 clones, 70% to 85% seen once. Sequenced material: peripheral blood. All receptors come from a woman of 80 years or more with acute or convalescent COVID-19. CDR3s leave out the opening cysteine and the closing phenylalanine or tryptophan. The order of the fields is clone size, CDR3 length, V gene, CDR3 protein. Clone size is given for some rows only: seen once, a few or many times, or a class if the clone is expanded.

size: .; length: 14; V: TRBV10-3; CDR3: AISESPSGTYNEQF
size: .; length: 17; V: TRBV7-9; CDR3: ASSLRSGGRASSYNEQF
size: .; length: 13; V: TRBV6-5; CDR3: ASRTIAGGLYEQY
size: .; length: 13; V: TRBV7-9; CDR3: ASSLGQTMNTEAF
size: .; length: 14; V: TRBV27; CDR3: ASRSPSGRGTGELF
size: .; length: 13; V: TRBV19; CDR3: ASSGTGFRSGELF
size: .; length: 13; V: TRBV3-1/TRBV3-2; CDR3: ASSAGQGAQETQY
size: many; length: 15; V: TRBV4-3; CDR3: ASSQGPGQGTAGELF
size: few; length: 11; V: TRBV19; CDR3: ATTDRVDTEAF
size: once; length: 11; V: TRBV3-1/TRBV3-2; CDR3: ASSSNRVGGYT
size: .; length: 11; V: TRBV12-5; CDR3: ASGPDRGGAQY
size: .; length: 13; V: TRBV7-9; CDR3: ASSNDRGFNYGYT
size: .; length: 14; V: TRBV18; CDR3: ASSPRGTGPSYEQY
size: .; length: 10; V: TRBV14; CDR3: ASSQSAETQY
size: .; length: 13; V: TRBV2; CDR3: ASSSRQGAYNEQF
size: .; length: 12; V: TRBV24-1; CDR3: ATSEAGVGQPQH